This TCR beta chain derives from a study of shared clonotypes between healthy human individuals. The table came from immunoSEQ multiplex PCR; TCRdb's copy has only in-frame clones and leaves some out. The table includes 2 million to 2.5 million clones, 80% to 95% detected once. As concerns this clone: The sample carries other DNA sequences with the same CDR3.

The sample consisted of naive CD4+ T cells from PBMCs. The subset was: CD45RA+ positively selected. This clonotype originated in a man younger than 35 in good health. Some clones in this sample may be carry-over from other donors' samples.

The CDR3 protein is CASSQALGAANTGELFF. The CDR3 nucleotides are TGCGCCAGCAGCCAAGCCCTGGGGGCCGCGAACACCGGGGAGCTGTTTTTT. The chain uses TRBV4-1 and TRBJ2-2; a possible D gene is TRBD1 (6 bases). The V end lost 1 base, the J end lost 0 bases, and 12 bases lay between the germline ends. This CDR3 has 17 amino acids. The germline V gene has CDR1 MGHRA and CDR2 YSYEKL.